These 32 T cell receptor beta chains came from one sample sequenced in a study of blood T cells in healthy people across ages. Then a second PCR, running about 6 to 11 cycles, was carried out with a sample-barcoded 5' primer and a J-beta primer mix. TCRdb reprocessed the 5' RACE reads with MiXCR, giving one entry per CDR3 protein. The sample carries 730,000 or so distinct CDR3 sequences, 40% to 45% recorded once. Sequencing used blood. Receptor source: a man at least 80 years old in good health.

The chain is built from TRBV6-6 and TRBJ2-3; a possible D gene is TRBD1 (6 bases). Trimming took off 6 bases at V and 4 bases at J, with 17 bases between the two ends. CDR3 length: 15 residues. Germline V gene data show CDR1 as MNHNY and CDR2 as SVGAGI (reference sequence). Written as DNA, the CDR3 is TGTGCCAGCAGACTTACGGACAGAATGGCAGATACGCAGTATTTT. Translation gives CASRLTDRMADTQYF.

The chain combines TRBV5-1 with TRBJ2-7, with TRBD1 matching 11 bases. V was clipped by 4 bases and J by 3 bases; unmatched bases: 6. This CDR3 comprises 15 residues. The germline V gene has CDR1 SGHRS and CDR2 YFSETQ. As DNA, the CDR3 is TGCGCCAGCAGCAGCCGGACAGGGGGCTTCTACGAGCAGTACTTC. Its translation is CASSSRTGGFYEQYF.

This chain links TRBV6-2 or TRBV6-3 with TRBJ2-2; tentatively, D is TRBD1 (6 bases). V was shortened by 6 bases and J by 0 bases, with 11 bases between the two germline ends. The CDR3 runs 15 residues. The germline gives CDR1 MNHEY, CDR2 SVGEGT. CDR3 residues: CASRSGQSNTGELFF. DNA of the CDR3: TGTGCCAGCAGAAGTGGACAGTCGAACACCGGGGAGCTGTTTTTT.

At least ten counts were recorded for this clonotype. The chain links TRBV25-1 to TRBJ2-4; D remains unclear. This CDR3 is built from 14 residues. Germline V gives CDR1 MGHDK, CDR2 SYGVNS. V was trimmed by 1 base and J by 3 bases, leaving 7 bases between them. DNA for the CDR3: TGTGCCAGCAGTGAATTTAGAAACAAAAACATTCAGTACTTC. Translated: CASSEFRNKNIQYF.

A few counts support this clonotype. This sequence joins TRBV10-3 and TRBJ2-7, with 10 nucleotides matching TRBD1. Per germline, CDR1 ENHRY and CDR2 SYGVKD. The CDR3 has 14 residues. V trimming: 7 bases; J trimming: 5 bases; junction bases outside the gene matches: 8. This chain's CDR3 is CAIMEDRGMNEQYF. The CDR3 coding sequence is TGTGCCATCATGGAGGACAGGGGGATGAACGAGCAGTACTTC.

CDR3 nucleotide sequence: TGCAGTGCTTCGGCGGACAGGGCCTATGGCTACACCTTC. Amino acid sequence: CSASADRAYGYTF. This chain uses TRBV20-1 with TRBJ1-2, with 8 bases lining up with TRBD1. V shed 5 bases and J 4 bases; nucleotides not matched to a gene: 6. This CDR3 has 13 residues. Germline lookup yields CDR1 DFQATT and CDR2 SNEGSKA (reference sequence).

The chain carries TRBV28 and TRBJ2-1, with D possibly TRBD1 on 6 matching bases. The length of the CDR3 is 13 residues. Germline CDR1 MDHEN, CDR2 SYDVKM. Between the trimmed V and J ends, which lost 8 bases and 13 bases, there was a span of 21 bases. The CDR3 region has the DNA TGTGCCAGCTCAAAGGGGGACAAAGAGACCCAGTTCTTC. Amino acids: CASSKGDKETQFF.

This clonotype was counted only a few times. The CDR3 DNA reads TGTGCCAGCAGTTACTCGAAGCTCTACAATGAGCAGTTCTTC. Its translation: CASSYSKLYNEQFF. The chain links TRBV6-5 to TRBJ2-1; D gene ambiguous. This CDR3 has 14 amino acids. Germline assignment: CDR1 MNHEY and CDR2 SVGAGI. V gave up 0 bases and J gave up 3 bases, with 6 bases separating them.

This clonotype occurred once. One end of the junction fails to match germline, which may point to a read error. The DNA for the CDR3 is TGTGTCAGCGGCCAGGGACAGAAAAATTCACCCCTCCACTTT. Amino acids: CVSGQGQKNSPLHF. V is TRBV3-1 and J is TRBJ1-6; 7 nucleotides line up with TRBD1. Germline values: CDR1 LGHDT, CDR2 YNNKEL (reference sequence). This CDR3 is built from 14 residues.

The V call is TRBV29-1, the J call TRBJ2-7; D perhaps matches TRBD1 (5 bases). Trimming removed 7 bases at V and 7 bases at J, with 23 bases between. CDR3 length: 14 residues. Germline assignment: CDR1 SQVTM and CDR2 ANQGSEA. The CDR3 DNA reads TGCAGCGCCACCAAACTCCCAGACAGTTATGAGCAGTACTTC. Protein sequence: CSATKLPDSYEQYF.

This sequence joins TRBV21-1 and TRBJ2-5. The better agreement between TRBJ2-7 and the DNA end casts doubt on the J call. TRBV21-1 is a documented pseudogene. The CDR3 spans 14 residues. CDR3: CASSKALAIYEQYF. CDR3 nucleotides: TGTGCCAGCAGCAAAGCGCTAGCGATCTACGAGCAGTACTTC.

This chain links TRBV7-9 with TRBJ2-3, with D perhaps matching TRBD1 or TRBD2 (6 bases each). The ends were cut back, 3 bases at V and 7 bases at J, with 11 bases in the middle. Per the germline V gene, CDR1 is SEHNR and CDR2 is FQNEAQ (reference sequence). This CDR3 is built from 13 residues. DNA for the CDR3: TGTGCCAGCAGCTTTAGGGGGAGGAATACGCAGTATTTT. Protein product: CASSFRGRNTQYF. The full variable domain, its missing parts supplied by reference TRBV7-9 and TRBJ2-3, is DTGVSQNPRHKITKRGQNVTFRCDPISEHNRLYWYRQTLGQGPEFLTYFQNEAQLEKSRLLSDRFSAERPKGSFSTLEIQRTEQGDSAMYLCASSFRGRNTQYFGPGTRLTVL.

V gene TRBV4-3 combines with J gene TRBJ1-2, with D perhaps matching TRBD1 (6 bases). The CDR3 runs 16 residues. Germline V gene sequence: CDR1 LGHNA, CDR2 YSLEER. V was shortened by 0 bases and J by 5 bases, with 16 bases between the two germline ends. CDR3 in amino acids: CASSQDPRGAWYGYTF. The CDR3 region has the DNA TGCGCCAGCAGCCAAGATCCCCGGGGGGCATGGTATGGCTACACCTTC.

The V call is TRBV7-3, the J call TRBJ2-5; TRBD2 is a possible D gene (6 bases). V lost 6 bases and J 5 bases, leaving 13 bases between the germline ends. CDR3 length: 13 amino acids. The germline CDR1 and CDR2 sequences are SGHTA and FQGTGA. The CDR3 sequence is CASSPNGGETQYF. The CDR3 DNA sequence: TGTGCCAGCAGTCCGAATGGGGGGGAGACCCAGTACTTC.

This chain joins TRBV15 and TRBJ2-6, with TRBD1 matching over 7 bases. V was clipped by 1 base and J by 1 base; unmatched bases: 1. Germline CDR1 reads LNHNV; CDR2 reads YYDKDF (reference sequence). The CDR3 covers 16 residues. CDR3 in amino acids: CATSRGQGSGANVLTF. Written as DNA, the CDR3 is TGTGCCACCAGCAGAGGACAGGGATCTGGGGCCAACGTCCTGACTTTC.

This chain uses TRBV5-1 with TRBJ1-1; no clear D gene. The germline V gene has CDR1 SGHRS and CDR2 YFSETQ. This CDR3 is 14 amino acids long. The V end was cut by 2 bases, the J end by 1 base, with 9 bases between. The DNA of the CDR3 is TGCGCCAGCAGCTTATATTTCTCGAACACTGAAGCTTTCTTT. It codes for CASSLYFSNTEAFF.

Worth noting for this clonotype: A much larger clone lies one base from this, so it may be a read error. The V and J genes are TRBV7-2 and TRBJ2-5, with D tentatively TRBD1 (5 bases). The J call may be faulty, since TRBJ2-7 better matches the DNA end. This CDR3 contains 12 residues. Germline V gives CDR1 SGHTA, CDR2 FQGNSA. In nucleotides, the CDR3 is TGTGCCAGCATCTTAGGGGTCTACGAGCAGTACTTC. Its translation is CASILGVYEQYF.

This clonotype was picked up many times. The chain links TRBV29-1 to TRBJ2-3, with TRBD2 matching over 11 bases. CDR3 size: 16 residues. The V segment lost 1 base and the J segment 4 bases; nucleotides outside the gene matches: 7. CDR1 SQVTM and CDR2 ANQGSEA come from the germline V gene. CDR3: CSVEVGLAGGADTQYF. For the CDR3, the DNA is TGCAGCGTTGAAGTGGGGCTAGCGGGAGGAGCAGATACGCAGTATTTT.

This clonotype has only a few counts. DNA of the CDR3: TGTGCCAGCAGCCAGGGGACAGGCTATTCTGGTGGCTACACCTTC. Its protein is CASSQGTGYSGGYTF. This sequence joins TRBV3-1 and TRBJ1-2; 8 nucleotides match TRBD1. CDR1 LGHDT and CDR2 YNNKEL come from the germline V gene (reference sequence). CDR3 length equals 15 residues. Losses at the gene ends were 3 bases for V and 7 bases for J; bases not matched to a gene: 10.

In the case of this clonotype: A read error may be the cause here, since a much bigger clone is one base away. The V gene is TRBV10-3, the J gene TRBJ2-6, with 7 bases fitting TRBD1. Germline assignment: CDR1 ENHRY and CDR2 SYGVKD. The CDR3 has 15 residues. The ends lost 4 bases at V and 3 bases at J; junction bases unmatched: 3. DNA for the CDR3: TGTGCCATCAGTGGGGACAGTCTTGGGGCCAACGTCCTGACTTTC. Its translation: CAISGDSLGANVLTF.

This clonotype was detected once. This sequence joins TRBV5-1 and TRBJ1-1; 7 bases map to TRBD1. The CDR3 spans 15 residues. Unmatched junction bases numbered 7, after V lost 4 bases and J lost 1 base. Germline loops: CDR1 SGHRS, CDR2 YFSETQ. CDR3 region: CASSIGQAENTEAFF. The CDR3 coding sequence is TGCGCCAGCAGCATAGGACAGGCGGAGAACACTGAAGCTTTCTTT.

This chain joins TRBV7-2 and TRBJ2-7, with D unresolved. CDR1 and CDR2 (germline): SGHTA, FQGNSA. Deletions cut 1 base from V and 4 bases from J, with 11 bases between. This CDR3 contains 14 residues. The CDR3 bases are TGTGCCAGCAGCTTAGGAAGACACCTATACGAGCAGTACTTC. Amino acid sequence: CASSLGRHLYEQYF.

This clonotype has more than one count but fewer than ten. The chain is built from TRBV7-9 and TRBJ2-1; possibly TRBD2 for D (6 bases). This CDR3 has 12 amino acids. CDR1 SEHNR and CDR2 FQNEAQ come from the germline V gene (reference sequence). V gave up 5 bases and J gave up 10 bases, with 12 bases separating them. CDR3 sequence (DNA): TGTGCCAGCAGCCACCCCGCGGGGGAGCAGTTCTTC. It is translated as CASSHPAGEQFF.

In its sample, this clonotype was seen once. V gene TRBV12-3 or TRBV12-4 combines with J gene TRBJ1-6; a possible D gene is TRBD1 (5 bases). The CDR3 loop spans 15 amino acids. V was pared by 2 bases and J by 9 bases, with 14 bases between. CDR3 bases: TGTGCCAGCAGTTTAAACGCAGGGCAGGGTTCACCCCTCCACTTT. This codes for CASSLNAGQGSPLHF.

On this clonotype: Given a much more abundant clone one base away, this may be a read error. The chain carries TRBV4-3 and TRBJ1-2; D gene unclear. This CDR3 contains 14 residues. Germline V gives CDR1 LGHNA, CDR2 YSLEER. DNA for the CDR3: TGCGCCAGCAGCCGATCTGAAGGCGGGAGCGGCTGCACCTTC. It is translated as CASSRSEGGSGCTF.

V and J are TRBV20-1 and TRBJ2-6; D remains unclear. This CDR3 comprises 14 residues. V dropped 4 bases and J dropped 0 bases, with 7 bases sitting between them. Germline CDR1 reads DFQATT; CDR2 reads SNEGSKA (reference sequence). This CDR3 is CSAIVTSGANVLTF. The CDR3 coding sequence is TGCAGTGCTATAGTGACCTCTGGGGCCAACGTCCTGACTTTC.

J is TRBJ1-2 and V is TRBV20-1, with 10 bases lining up with TRBD1. The CDR3 sequence is 14 residues long. V shed 4 bases and J 8 bases; nucleotides not matched to a gene: 10. CDR1 DFQATT and CDR2 SNEGSKA come from the germline V gene (reference sequence). CDR3: CSANRQGASEGYTF. The CDR3 bases are TGCAGTGCTAACCGACAGGGGGCCTCCGAAGGCTACACCTTC.

This clonotype was observed a handful of times. The CDR3 loop is CASSYRRHQGEQYF. In nucleotides, the CDR3 is TGTGCCAGCAGTTACAGGCGGCACCAGGGCGAGCAGTACTTC. The chain combines TRBV6-2 or TRBV6-3 with TRBJ2-7, with D tentatively TRBD1 (5 bases). Germline V gene sequence: CDR1 MNHEY, CDR2 SVGEGT. This CDR3 contains 14 residues. The ends were cut back, 2 bases at V and 6 bases at J, with 14 bases in the middle.

The CDR3 loop reads CASSDPSSYNEQFF. Here the CDR3 DNA reads TGTGCCAGCAGTGACCCGAGCTCCTACAATGAGCAGTTCTTC. This sequence joins TRBV6-2 or TRBV6-3 and TRBJ2-1; D not certain. Trimming took 5 bases from V and 0 from J, leaving 8 bases between them. Germline V CDR1 and CDR2: MNHEY, SVGEGT. This CDR3 has 14 residues.

This clonotype was seen more than once but under ten times. The rearrangement links TRBV21-1 to TRBJ2-7. TRBV21-1 is a pseudogene segment. CDR3 size: 13 residues. The CDR3 coding sequence is TGTGCCAGCAAATACTTCCTCTCCTACGAGCAGTACTTC. Residues: CASKYFLSYEQYF.

The rearrangement uses TRBV28 and TRBJ2-1; no clear D. Between the trimmed V and J ends, which lost 3 bases and 10 bases, there was a span of 19 bases. The CDR3 is 15 amino acids. Germline-derived CDR1 and CDR2 are MDHEN and SYDVKM. The CDR3, as DNA: TGTGCCAGCAGTTTTATCTCTCCGGGCCGCTACGAGCAGTTCTTC. Translation: CASSFISPGRYEQFF.

V is TRBV5-1 and J is TRBJ1-1; TRBD1 might be the D (6 bases). Trimming pared 4 bases from V and 2 bases from J, leaving 21 bases between. The V gene's germline CDR1 is SGHRS and CDR2 YFSETQ. This CDR3 comprises 17 residues. The CDR3 is CASSLAGVASSNTEAFF. CDR3 bases: TGCGCCAGCAGCCTGGCAGGGGTGGCCTCCTCTAACACTGAAGCTTTCTTT.